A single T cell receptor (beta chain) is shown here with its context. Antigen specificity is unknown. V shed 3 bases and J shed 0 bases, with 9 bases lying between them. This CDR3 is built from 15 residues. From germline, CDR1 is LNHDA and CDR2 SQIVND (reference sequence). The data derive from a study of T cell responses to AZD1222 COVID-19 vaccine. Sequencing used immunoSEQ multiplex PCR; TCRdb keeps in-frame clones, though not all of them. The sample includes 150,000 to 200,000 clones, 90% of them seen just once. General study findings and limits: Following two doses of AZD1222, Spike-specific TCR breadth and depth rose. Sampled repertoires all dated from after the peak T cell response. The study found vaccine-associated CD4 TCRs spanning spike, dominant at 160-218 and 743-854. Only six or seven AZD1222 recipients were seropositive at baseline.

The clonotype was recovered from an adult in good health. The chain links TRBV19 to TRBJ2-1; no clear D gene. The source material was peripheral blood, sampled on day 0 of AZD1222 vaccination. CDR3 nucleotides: TGTGCCAGTAGTATTAGGTCGATCTCCTACAATGAGCAGTTCTTC. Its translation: CASSIRSISYNEQFF.